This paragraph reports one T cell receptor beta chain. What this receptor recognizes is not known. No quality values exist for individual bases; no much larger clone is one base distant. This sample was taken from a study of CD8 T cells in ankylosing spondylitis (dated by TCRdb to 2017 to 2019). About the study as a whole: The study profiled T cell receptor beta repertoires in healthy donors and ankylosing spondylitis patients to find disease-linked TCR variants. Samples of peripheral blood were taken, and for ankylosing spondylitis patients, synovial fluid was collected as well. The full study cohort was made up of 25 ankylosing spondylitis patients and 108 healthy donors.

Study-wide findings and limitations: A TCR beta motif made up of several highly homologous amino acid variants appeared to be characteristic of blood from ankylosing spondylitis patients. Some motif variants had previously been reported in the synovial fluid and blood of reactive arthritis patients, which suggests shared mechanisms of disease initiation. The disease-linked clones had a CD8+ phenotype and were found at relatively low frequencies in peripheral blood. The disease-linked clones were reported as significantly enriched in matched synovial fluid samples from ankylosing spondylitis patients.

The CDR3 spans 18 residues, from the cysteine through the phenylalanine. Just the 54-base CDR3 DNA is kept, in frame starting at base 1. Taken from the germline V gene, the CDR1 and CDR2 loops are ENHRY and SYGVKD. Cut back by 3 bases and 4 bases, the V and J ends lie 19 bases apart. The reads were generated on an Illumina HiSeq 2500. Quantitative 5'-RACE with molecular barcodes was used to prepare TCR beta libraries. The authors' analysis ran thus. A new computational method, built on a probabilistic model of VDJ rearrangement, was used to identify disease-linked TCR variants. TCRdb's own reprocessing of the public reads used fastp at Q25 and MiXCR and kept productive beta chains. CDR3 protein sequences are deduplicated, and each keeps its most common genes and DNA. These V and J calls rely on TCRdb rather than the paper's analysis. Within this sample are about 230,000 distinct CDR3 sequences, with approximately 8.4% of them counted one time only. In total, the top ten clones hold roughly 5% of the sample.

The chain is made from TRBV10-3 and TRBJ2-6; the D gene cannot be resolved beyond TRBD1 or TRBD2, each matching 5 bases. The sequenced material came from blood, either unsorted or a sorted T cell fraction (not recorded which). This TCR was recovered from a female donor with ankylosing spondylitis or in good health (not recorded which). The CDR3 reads CAISDGALGQAGANVLTF. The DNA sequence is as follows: TGTGCCATCAGTGACGGGGCTTTGGGGCAAGCCGGGGCCAACGTCCTGACTTTC.